Shown below are 17 T cell receptor beta chains from a single sample sequenced in a study of OX40 agonist ivuxolimab in advanced cancers. TCRdb's copy holds only in-frame clones and misses some; the assay was immunoSEQ multiplex PCR. Here the sample spans over 14,000 clones, roughly 80% being singletons. The source was CD4+ or CD8+ T cells sorted from blood, collected in a trial of the OX40 agonist ivuxolimab. Source of these receptors: an adult with an advanced solid tumor such as melanoma, head and neck, liver or kidney cancer.

This chain uses TRBV29-1 with TRBJ1-4, with D possibly matching TRBD1 (5 bases). The V and J ends lost 6 bases and 2 bases respectively, with 13 bases between them. This CDR3 is 14 amino acids long. Germline V gene sequence: CDR1 SQVTM, CDR2 ANQGSEA. In DNA, the CDR3 is TGCAGCGTCGCAGACAGCGAGACTAATGAAAAACTGTTTTTT. Translating it yields CSVADSETNEKLFF.

This clone was counted between two and nine times. The chain is built from TRBV6-6 and TRBJ2-7; D remains ambiguous. Germline V CDR1 and CDR2: MNHNY, SVGAGI (reference sequence). This CDR3 spans 13 amino acids. V was shortened by 2 bases and J by 4 bases, with 9 bases between the two germline ends. The CDR3 sequence: CASSYAARYEQYF. The CDR3 bases are TGTGCCAGCAGTTACGCCGCTCGGTACGAGCAGTACTTC.

This clone was counted a few times. The chain combines TRBV11-2 with TRBJ2-1; TRBD2 is a possible D gene (5 bases). CDR3 size: 13 residues. The V end lost 2 bases, the J end lost 7 bases, and 9 bases lay between the germline ends. Per germline, CDR1 SGHAT and CDR2 FQNNGV. The CDR3 coding sequence is TGTGCCAGCAGCTTATCGGGGTTAAATGAGCAGTTCTTC. It translates to CASSLSGLNEQFF. Supplemented by reference TRBV11-2 and TRBJ2-1, the full variable domain reads EAGVAQSPRYKIIEKRQSVAFWCNPISGHATLYWYQQILGQGPKLLIQFQNNGVVDDSQLPKDRFSAERLKGVDSTLKIQPAKLEDSAVYLCASSLSGLNEQFFGPGTRLTVL.

V is TRBV9 and J is TRBJ2-2; 11 bases line up with TRBD2. Germline trimming cut 3 bases from V and 1 base from J; bases unmatched to any gene: 5. This CDR3 region has 17 residues. Germline CDR1 is SGDLS and CDR2 is YYNGEE. The DNA for the CDR3 is TGTGCCAGCAGCGAGGGACTAGCGGTCCAGAACACCGGGGAGCTGTTTTTT. This translates into CASSEGLAVQNTGELFF. The full variable domain, rest sourced from reference TRBV9 and TRBJ2-2, is DSGVTQTPKHLITATGQRVTLRCSPRSGDLSVYWYQQSLDQGLQFLIQYYNGEERAKGNILERFSAQQFPDLHSELNLSSLELGDSALYFCASSEGLAVQNTGELFFGEGSRLTVL.

This clone was observed once. The V gene is TRBV5-4, the J gene TRBJ1-2; the D is unclear. The CDR3 is made up of 12 amino acids. The V end was cut by 4 bases, the J end by 5 bases, with 9 bases between. CDR1 is SGHNT, CDR2 YYREEE, per germline (reference sequence). The chain's CDR3 is CASSPIGYGYTF. CDR3 bases: TGTGCCAGCAGCCCAATCGGGTATGGCTACACCTTC.

A note on this clone: Other DNA sequences of this sample code for an identical CDR3. This sequence joins TRBV6-6 and TRBJ2-7; D is ambiguous. Trimming pared 2 bases from V and 1 base from J, leaving 6 bases between. CDR3 length equals 13 residues. Germline values: CDR1 MNHNY, CDR2 SVGAGI (reference sequence). The CDR3 sequence: CASSYAESYEQYF. In DNA, the CDR3 is TGTGCCAGCAGTTACGCAGAGTCCTACGAGCAGTACTTC.

The rearrangement uses TRBV28 and TRBJ2-7; weak D call: TRBD1 (7 bases). Trimming stripped 6 bases from V and 0 bases from J, with 18 bases between. The CDR3 extends over 16 amino acids. CDR1 is MDHEN, CDR2 SYDVKM, per germline. CDR3 DNA: TGTGCCAGCAGGCCGGAGGGGACAGTTAACTCCTACGAGCAGTACTTC. It specifies CASRPEGTVNSYEQYF.

The chain uses TRBV11-2 and TRBJ1-1; no definite D call. The CDR3 is made up of 12 amino acids. Per the germline V gene, CDR1 is SGHAT and CDR2 is FQNNGV. Trimming took off 1 base at V and 8 bases at J, with 8 bases between the two ends. The CDR3 DNA follows: TGTGCCAGCAGCTTAGCTAGGGAAGAAGCTTTCTTT. This sequence encodes CASSLAREEAFF.

The chain employs TRBV25-1 and TRBJ2-3; TRBD2 matches 16 bases. V was pared by 5 bases and J by 6 bases, with 5 bases of the junction left unmatched. The CDR3 runs to 16 residues. Germline V gene sequence: CDR1 MGHDK, CDR2 SYGVNS. This CDR3 reads CASSKGLAGGPDTQYF. In DNA form, the CDR3 reads TGTGCCAGCAGTAAGGGACTAGCGGGAGGGCCGGATACGCAGTATTTT.

This chain uses TRBV6-1 with TRBJ2-7; D is unclear. The CDR3 contains 14 residues. CDR1 and CDR2 (germline): MNHNS, SASEGT. Between the trimmed V and J ends, which lost 2 bases and 3 bases, there was a span of 11 bases. The CDR3 region has the DNA TGTGCCAGCAGTGAACGCGCTGACGGCTACGAGCAGTACTTC. Residues: CASSERADGYEQYF.

This clone was observed a few times. The V call is TRBV28, the J call TRBJ1-1; D gene uncertain. The CDR3 totals 15 residues. Germline V gene sequence: CDR1 MDHEN, CDR2 SYDVKM. V was pared by 7 bases and J by 3 bases, with 18 bases between. DNA for the CDR3: TGTGCCAGCATCCCCCGCTTTTGGGGTGACACTGAAGCTTTCTTT. Amino acids: CASIPRFWGDTEAFF.

This clone occurred a few times. The chain employs TRBV7-9 and TRBJ2-7; no reliable D call. The germline V gene has CDR1 SEHNR and CDR2 FQNEAQ (reference sequence). The CDR3 has 11 residues. V gave up 6 bases and J gave up 5 bases, with 8 bases separating them. CDR3 residues: CASRLGNEQYF. CDR3 nucleotides: TGTGCCAGCAGACTGGGGAACGAGCAGTACTTC. Looking up the rest from reference TRBV7-9 and TRBJ2-7 gives the full variable domain: DTGVSQNPRHKITKRGQNVTFRCDPISEHNRLYWYRQTLGQGPEFLTYFQNEAQLEKSRLLSDRFSAERPKGSFSTLEIQRTEQGDSAMYLCASRLGNEQYFGPGTRLTVT.

The J gene is TRBJ2-7, the V gene TRBV28; D unclear. The CDR3 is 14 amino acids. Germline V gene lookup returns CDR1 MDHEN and CDR2 SYDVKM. V lost 8 bases, J lost 0 bases, and 14 bases lay in between. In nucleotides, the CDR3 is TGTGCCAGCGGACGGTTGCCCTCCTCCTACGAGCAGTACTTC. This gives the protein CASGRLPSSYEQYF.

The chain has TRBV28 and TRBJ1-4; TRBD1 might be the D (5 bases). V lost 4 bases and J lost 5, with 11 bases in between. CDR1 and CDR2 from the germline V gene are MDHEN and SYDVKM. The CDR3 has 14 residues. The CDR3 spells CASSSGTENEKLFF. CDR3 nucleotide sequence: TGTGCCAGCAGTTCCGGGACGGAAAATGAAAAACTGTTTTTT.

This clone showed up just a few times. In nucleotides, the CDR3 is TGCGCCAGCAGTGAGTCGGACTGGGCGGATACGCAGTATTTT. This codes for CASSESDWADTQYF. This sequence joins TRBV10-1 and TRBJ2-3; possibly TRBD2 for D (5 bases). Trimming removed 0 bases at V and 6 bases at J, with 10 bases between. This CDR3 is 14 amino acids long. Per the germline V gene, CDR1 is WNHNN and CDR2 is SYGVQD (reference sequence).

This clone came up once. The chain employs TRBV28 and TRBJ2-5, with a weak D call TRBD2 (6 bases). CDR3 length equals 15 residues. The germline V gene has CDR1 MDHEN and CDR2 SYDVKM. The V end was cut by 2 bases, the J end by 2 bases, with 12 bases between. CDR3 sequence reads: CASSLIGREQETQYF. In DNA, the CDR3 is TGTGCCAGCAGTTTAATTGGGCGGGAACAAGAGACCCAGTACTTC.

The chain couples TRBV29-1 to TRBJ1-2, with a tentative D call TRBD1 (6 bases). V lost 6 bases, J lost 8 bases, and 25 bases lay in between. CDR1 is SQVTM and CDR2 is ANQGSEA in the germline V gene. The CDR3 totals 15 residues. The DNA of the CDR3 is TGCAGCGTCCACGGGAGATTTAGGGGAGGGGGAGGCTACACCTTC. Translation: CSVHGRFRGGGGYTF.